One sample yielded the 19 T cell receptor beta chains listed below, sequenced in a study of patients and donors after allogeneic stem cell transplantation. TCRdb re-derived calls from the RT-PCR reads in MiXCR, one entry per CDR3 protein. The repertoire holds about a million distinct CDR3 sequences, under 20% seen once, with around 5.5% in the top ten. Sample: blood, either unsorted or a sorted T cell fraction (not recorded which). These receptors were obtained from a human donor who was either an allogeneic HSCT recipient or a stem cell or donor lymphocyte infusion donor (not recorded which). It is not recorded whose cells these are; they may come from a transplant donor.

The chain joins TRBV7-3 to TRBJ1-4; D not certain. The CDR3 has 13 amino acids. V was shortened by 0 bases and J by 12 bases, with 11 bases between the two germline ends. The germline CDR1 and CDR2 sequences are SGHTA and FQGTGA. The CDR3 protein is CASSLTWGSQLFF. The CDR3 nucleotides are TGTGCCAGCAGCTTAACTTGGGGATCTCAACTGTTTTTT. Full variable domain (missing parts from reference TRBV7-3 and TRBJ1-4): GAGVSQTPSNKVTEKGKYVELRCDPISGHTALYWYRQSLGQGPEFLIYFQGTGAADDSGLPNDRFFAVRPEGSVSTLKIQRTERGDSAVYLCASSLTWGSQLFFGSGTQLSVL.

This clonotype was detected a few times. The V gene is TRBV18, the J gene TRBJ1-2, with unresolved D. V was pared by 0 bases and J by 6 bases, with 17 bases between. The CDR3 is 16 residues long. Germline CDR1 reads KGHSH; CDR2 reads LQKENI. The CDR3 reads CASSPPVVAQHNGYTF. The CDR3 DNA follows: TGTGCCAGCTCACCACCAGTGGTAGCCCAGCATAATGGCTACACCTTC.

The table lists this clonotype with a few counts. The CDR3: CSARGGQINEKLFF. The CDR3 DNA sequence: TGCAGTGCTAGGGGTGGACAGATTAATGAAAAACTGTTTTTT. This rearrangement joins TRBV20-1 to TRBJ1-4, with D possibly matching TRBD1 (6 bases). The CDR3 runs to 14 residues. V was clipped by 3 bases and J by 4 bases, with 12 bases between them. Germline loops: CDR1 DFQATT, CDR2 SNEGSKA (reference sequence).

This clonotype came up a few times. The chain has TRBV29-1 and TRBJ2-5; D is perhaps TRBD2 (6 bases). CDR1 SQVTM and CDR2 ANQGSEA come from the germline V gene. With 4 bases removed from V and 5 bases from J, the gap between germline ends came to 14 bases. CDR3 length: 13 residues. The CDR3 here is CSVGVGGRETQYF. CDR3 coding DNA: TGCAGCGTTGGGGTGGGAGGTCGGGAGACCCAGTACTTC.

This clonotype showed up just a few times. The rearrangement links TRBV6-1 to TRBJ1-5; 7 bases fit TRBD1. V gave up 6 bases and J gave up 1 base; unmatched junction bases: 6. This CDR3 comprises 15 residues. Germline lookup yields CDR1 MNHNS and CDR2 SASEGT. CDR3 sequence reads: CASSNRGSSNQPQHF. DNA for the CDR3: TGTGCCAGCAGCAACAGGGGTTCGAGCAATCAGCCCCAGCATTTT.

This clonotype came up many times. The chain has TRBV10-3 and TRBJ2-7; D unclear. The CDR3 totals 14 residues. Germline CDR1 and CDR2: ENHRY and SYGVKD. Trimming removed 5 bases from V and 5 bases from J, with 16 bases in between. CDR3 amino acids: CAISLRSFQDEQYF. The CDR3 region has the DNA TGTGCCATCAGTCTGCGCTCCTTTCAGGACGAGCAGTACTTC.

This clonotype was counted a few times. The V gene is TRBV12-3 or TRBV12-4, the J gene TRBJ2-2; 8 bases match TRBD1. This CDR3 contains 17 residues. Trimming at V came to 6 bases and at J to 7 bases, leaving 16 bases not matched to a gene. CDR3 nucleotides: TGTGCCAGCAGAGGCTCCCGGGACAGGTCCCGGGGCGGGGAGCTGTTTTTT. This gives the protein CASRGSRDRSRGGELFF.

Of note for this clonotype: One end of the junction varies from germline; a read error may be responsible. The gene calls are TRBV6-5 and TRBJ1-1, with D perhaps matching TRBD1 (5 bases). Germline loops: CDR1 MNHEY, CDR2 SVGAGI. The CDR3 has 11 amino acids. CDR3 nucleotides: TGTGCCAGAAGTTACGCGGGGGGAGCTTTCTTT. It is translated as CARSYAGGAFF.

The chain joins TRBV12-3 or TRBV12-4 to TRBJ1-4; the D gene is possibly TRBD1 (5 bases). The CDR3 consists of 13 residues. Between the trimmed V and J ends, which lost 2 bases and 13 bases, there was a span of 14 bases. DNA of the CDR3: TGTGCCAGCAGTTTAACGAGGGGCGCGACACTGTTTTTT. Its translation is CASSLTRGATLFF.

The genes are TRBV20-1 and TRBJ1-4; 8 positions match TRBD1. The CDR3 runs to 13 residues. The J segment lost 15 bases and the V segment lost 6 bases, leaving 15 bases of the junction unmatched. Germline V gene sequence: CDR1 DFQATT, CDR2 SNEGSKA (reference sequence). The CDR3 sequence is CSAQQGGSRDVFF. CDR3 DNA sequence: TGCAGTGCCCAACAGGGGGGAAGTCGGGATGTGTTTTTT.

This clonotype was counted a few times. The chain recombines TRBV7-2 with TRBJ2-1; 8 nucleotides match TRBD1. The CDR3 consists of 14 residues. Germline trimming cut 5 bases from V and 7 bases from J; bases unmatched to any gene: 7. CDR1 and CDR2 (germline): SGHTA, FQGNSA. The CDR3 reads CASSNRQGRNEQFF. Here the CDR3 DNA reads TGTGCCAGCAGCAACAGACAGGGGAGGAATGAGCAGTTCTTC.

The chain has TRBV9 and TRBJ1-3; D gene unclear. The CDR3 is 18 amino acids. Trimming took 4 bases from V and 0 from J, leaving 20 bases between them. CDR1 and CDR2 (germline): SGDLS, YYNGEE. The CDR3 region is CASSPRPPPPHSGNTIYF. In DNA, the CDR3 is TGTGCCAGCAGCCCTCGGCCCCCTCCGCCCCACTCTGGAAACACCATATATTTT. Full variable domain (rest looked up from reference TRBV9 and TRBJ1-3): DSGVTQTPKHLITATGQRVTLRCSPRSGDLSVYWYQQSLDQGLQFLIQYYNGEERAKGNILERFSAQQFPDLHSELNLSSLELGDSALYFCASSPRPPPPHSGNTIYFGEGSWLTVV.

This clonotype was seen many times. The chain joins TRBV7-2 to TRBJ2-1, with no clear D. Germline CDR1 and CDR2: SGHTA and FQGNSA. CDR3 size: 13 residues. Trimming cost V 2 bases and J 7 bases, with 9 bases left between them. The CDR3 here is CASSLSPLNEQFF. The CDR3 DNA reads TGTGCCAGCAGCTTATCCCCTTTGAATGAGCAGTTCTTC.

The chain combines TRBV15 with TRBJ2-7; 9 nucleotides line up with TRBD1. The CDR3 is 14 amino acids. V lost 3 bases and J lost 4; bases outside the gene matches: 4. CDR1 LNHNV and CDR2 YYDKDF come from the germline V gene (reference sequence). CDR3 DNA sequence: TGTGCCACCAGCAGTCCGGGACAGGGATACGAGCAGTACTTC. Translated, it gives CATSSPGQGYEQYF.

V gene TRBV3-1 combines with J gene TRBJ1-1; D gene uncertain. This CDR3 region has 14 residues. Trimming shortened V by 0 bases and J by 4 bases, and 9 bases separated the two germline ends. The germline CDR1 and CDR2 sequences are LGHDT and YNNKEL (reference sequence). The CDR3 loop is CASSQELRGTEAFF. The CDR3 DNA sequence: TGTGCCAGCAGCCAAGAATTACGGGGCACTGAAGCTTTCTTT.

The CDR3 nucleotides are TGTGCCAGCAGCACGCAGGGGGCAGGTACTGAAGCTTTCTTT. It is translated as CASSTQGAGTEAFF. This chain links TRBV9 with TRBJ1-1, with 8 bases fitting TRBD1. The V gene's germline CDR1 is SGDLS and CDR2 YYNGEE. CDR3 size: 14 residues. Trimming cost V 4 bases and J 5 bases; bases outside gene matches: 7.

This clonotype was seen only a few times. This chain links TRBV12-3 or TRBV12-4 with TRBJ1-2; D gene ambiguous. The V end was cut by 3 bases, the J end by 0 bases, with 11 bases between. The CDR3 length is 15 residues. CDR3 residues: CASSFGPTANYGYTF. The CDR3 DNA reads TGTGCCAGCAGTTTCGGTCCTACAGCTAACTATGGCTACACCTTC.

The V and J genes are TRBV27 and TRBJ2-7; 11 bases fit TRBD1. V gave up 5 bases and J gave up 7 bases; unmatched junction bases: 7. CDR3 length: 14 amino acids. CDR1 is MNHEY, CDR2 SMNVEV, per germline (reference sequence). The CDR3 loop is CASSPGQGAGEQYF. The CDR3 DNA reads TGTGCCAGCAGTCCCGGACAGGGGGCAGGTGAGCAGTACTTC.

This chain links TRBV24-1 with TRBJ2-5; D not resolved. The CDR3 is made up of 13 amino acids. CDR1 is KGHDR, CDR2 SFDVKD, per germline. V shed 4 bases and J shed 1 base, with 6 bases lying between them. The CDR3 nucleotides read TGTGCCACCAGTGAGCGGCTCCAAGAGACCCAGTACTTC. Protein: CATSERLQETQYF.